A single count supports the clone carrying this T cell receptor beta chain. What it binds is unknown. The data originate from a study of Tregs in tolerant kidney transplant recipients. The nonmyeloablative bone marrow transplants came from related graft donors, with transient mixed chimerism. Unstimulated regulatory T cells (CD4+CD25+CD127-), CD4+CD25- non-regulatory cells, CD4 and CD8 cells were FACS-sorted from thawed PBMCs. The trim removed 6 bases at V and 7 bases at J, leaving 11 bases unmatched. CDR3 size: 16 residues. Germline CDR1 MNHEY, CDR2 SMNVEV (reference sequence). Study-wide findings and caveats: Biological reproducibility was not directly addressed, but technical replication error appeared minimal. Few patients were studied, so findings need validation in larger groups.

The data were produced by immunoSEQ multiplex PCR, yet TCRdb's version contains in-frame clones alone and is incomplete. There are about 64,000 clones in the sample; around 87% occur only once, and around 4.1% lies in the top ten. This sequence originates from a human patient who received a combined kidney and bone marrow transplant. A subset of T cells may come from the graft donor. The gene calls are TRBV27 and TRBJ2-5, with 13 bases lining up with TRBD2. The sequencing here drew on CD4+ T cells from blood (PBMCs), taken 6 months after the transplant. The CDR3, as DNA: TGTGCCAGCAGGAAAGGACTAGCGGGAGCCCGAGTGACCCAGTACTTC. This codes for CASRKGLAGARVTQYF.